The present entry profiles one TCR beta chain with its context. The data are from a study of blood T cell repertoires in COVID-19. Study as a whole: COVID-19 samples collected from the United States, Italy and Spain covered acute and convalescent phases.

The CDR3 is 14 amino acids. Looked up from germline, CDR1 is SGHNT and CDR2 is YYREEE (reference sequence). V was cut by 2 bases and J by 1 base, with 8 bases left in between. Authors' analysis steps: By means of reference gene primer amplification, nucleated cell counts were estimated. Sequencing used immunoSEQ multiplex PCR; TCRdb keeps in-frame clones, though not all of them. D and trimming come from the DNA, and the V and J calls and clone size come from that table. The sample carries approximately 52,000 clones, 84% recorded once. Sequenced material: peripheral blood. This receptor was obtained from a woman over 75 with acute or convalescent COVID-19. The gene calls are TRBV5-4 and TRBJ2-3; a weak D match, TRBD1 (6 bases). This CDR3 reads CASSFRQGTDTQYF. Here the CDR3 DNA reads TGTGCCAGCAGCTTCAGACAGGGCACAGATACGCAGTATTTT.